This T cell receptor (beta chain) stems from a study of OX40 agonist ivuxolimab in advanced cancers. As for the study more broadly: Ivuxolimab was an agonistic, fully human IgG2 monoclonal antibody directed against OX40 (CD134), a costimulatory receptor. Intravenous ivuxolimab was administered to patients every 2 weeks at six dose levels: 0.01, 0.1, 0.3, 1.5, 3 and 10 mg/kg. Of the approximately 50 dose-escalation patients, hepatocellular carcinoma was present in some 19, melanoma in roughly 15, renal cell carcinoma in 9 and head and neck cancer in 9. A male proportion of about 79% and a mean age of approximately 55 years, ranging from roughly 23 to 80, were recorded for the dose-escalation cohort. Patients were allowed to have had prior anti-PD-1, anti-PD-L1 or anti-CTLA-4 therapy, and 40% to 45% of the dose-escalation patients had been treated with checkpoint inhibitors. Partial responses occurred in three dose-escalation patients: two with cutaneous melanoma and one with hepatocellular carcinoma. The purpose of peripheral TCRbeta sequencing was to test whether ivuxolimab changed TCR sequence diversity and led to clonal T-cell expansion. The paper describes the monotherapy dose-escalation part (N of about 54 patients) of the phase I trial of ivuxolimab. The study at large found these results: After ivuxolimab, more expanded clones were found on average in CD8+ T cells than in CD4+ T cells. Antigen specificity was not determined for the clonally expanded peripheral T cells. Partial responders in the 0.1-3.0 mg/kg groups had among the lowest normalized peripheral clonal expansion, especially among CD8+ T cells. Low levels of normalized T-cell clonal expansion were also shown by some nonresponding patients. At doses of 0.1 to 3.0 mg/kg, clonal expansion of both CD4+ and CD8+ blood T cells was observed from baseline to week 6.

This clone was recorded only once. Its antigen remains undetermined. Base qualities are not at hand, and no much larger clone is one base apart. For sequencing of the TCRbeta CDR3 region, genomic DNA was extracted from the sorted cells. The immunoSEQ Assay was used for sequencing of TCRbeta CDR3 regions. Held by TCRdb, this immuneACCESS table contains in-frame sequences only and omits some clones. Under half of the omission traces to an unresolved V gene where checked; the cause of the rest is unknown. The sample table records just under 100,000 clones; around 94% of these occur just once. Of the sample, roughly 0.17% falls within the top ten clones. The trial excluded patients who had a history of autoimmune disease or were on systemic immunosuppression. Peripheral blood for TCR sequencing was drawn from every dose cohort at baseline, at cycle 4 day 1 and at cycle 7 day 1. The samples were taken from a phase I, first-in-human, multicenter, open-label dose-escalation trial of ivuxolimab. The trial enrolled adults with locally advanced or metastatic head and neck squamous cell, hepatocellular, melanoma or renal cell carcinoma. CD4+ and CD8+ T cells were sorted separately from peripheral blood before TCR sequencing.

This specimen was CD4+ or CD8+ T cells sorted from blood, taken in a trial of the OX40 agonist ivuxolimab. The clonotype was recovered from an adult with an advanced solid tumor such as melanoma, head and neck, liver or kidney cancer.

CDR3 protein: CASSFTRERAGELFF. The DNA sequence is given as TGTGCCAGCAGTTTTACCAGGGAGAGGGCCGGGGAGCTGTTTTTT. The rearranged chain carries TRBV28 and TRBJ2-2; the D element might be TRBD1 or TRBD2, as each aligns at 5 bases. From cysteine to phenylalanine, the CDR3 is 15 amino acids long. Left in the record is the CDR3 DNA by itself, 45 bases read in frame from the first base. Trimming takes 3 bases from V and 6 bases from J, and the germline ends sit 14 bases apart. The germline V gene encodes CDR1 MDHEN and CDR2 SYDVKM.